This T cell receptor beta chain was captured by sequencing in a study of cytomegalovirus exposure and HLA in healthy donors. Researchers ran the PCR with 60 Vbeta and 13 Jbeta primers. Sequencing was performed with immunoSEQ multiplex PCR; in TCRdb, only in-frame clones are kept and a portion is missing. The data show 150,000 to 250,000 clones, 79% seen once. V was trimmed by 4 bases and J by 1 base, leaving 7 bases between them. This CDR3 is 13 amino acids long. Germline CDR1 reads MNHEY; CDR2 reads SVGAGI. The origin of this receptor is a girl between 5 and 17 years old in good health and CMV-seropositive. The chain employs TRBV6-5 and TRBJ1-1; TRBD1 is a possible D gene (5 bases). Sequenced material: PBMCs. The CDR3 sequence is CASSWGRNTEAFF. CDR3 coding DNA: TGTGCCAGCAGTTGGGGCCGGAACACTGAAGCTTTCTTT.